This is a list of T cell receptor beta chains from one sample in a study of cytomegalovirus exposure and HLA in healthy donors. Assay used: immunoSEQ multiplex PCR; TCRdb lists only in-frame clones, some missing. The sample gives around 67,000 clones, less than 80% of which show up once; roughly 3% is in the top ten. The sequencing sample was made of PBMCs. Every receptor here comes from a woman between 50 and 59 years old in good health and CMV-seronegative. The CDR3 runs from the conserved cysteine through the conserved F or W. The order of the fields is clone size, V gene, D gene, J gene, CDR3 length, CDR3 protein, CDR3 DNA. D genes are given only for firm matches. Rows give clone size only sometimes, using once, few, many, or a class for an expanded clone.

clone_size: once
v_call: TRBV15
d_call: .
j_call: TRBJ1-1
cdr3_length: 13
cdr3_aa: CATSIRRETEAFF
cdr3_nt: TGTGCCACCAGCATACGCAGGGAAACTGAAGCTTTCTTT

clone_size: once
v_call: TRBV2
d_call: TRBD2
j_call: TRBJ2-7
cdr3_length: 16
cdr3_aa: CASNSPRTSGTYEQYF
cdr3_nt: TGTGCCAGCAACTCCCCGAGGACTAGCGGGACCTACGAGCAGTACTTC

clone_size: few
v_call: TRBV19
d_call: TRBD1
j_call: TRBJ2-7
cdr3_length: 14
cdr3_aa: CASSTGQGPYEQYF
cdr3_nt: TGTGCCAGTAGTACCGGACAGGGCCCCTACGAGCAGTACTTC

clone_size: .
v_call: TRBV9
d_call: TRBD2
j_call: TRBJ2-3
cdr3_length: 17
cdr3_aa: CASSDWTSASSTDTQYF
cdr3_nt: TGTGCCAGCAGCGACTGGACTAGCGCATCTAGCACAGATACGCAGTATTTT

clone_size: .
v_call: TRBV28
d_call: .
j_call: TRBJ1-5
cdr3_length: 16
cdr3_aa: CASSETGSYSNQPQHF
cdr3_nt: TGTGCCAGCAGTGAAACGGGTAGCTATAGCAATCAGCCCCAGCATTTT

clone_size: .
v_call: TRBV5-4
d_call: .
j_call: TRBJ2-3
cdr3_length: 12
cdr3_aa: CASSLESDTQYF
cdr3_nt: TGTGCCAGCAGCTTAGAGTCCGATACGCAGTATTTT

clone_size: .
v_call: TRBV5-6
d_call: .
j_call: TRBJ2-1
cdr3_length: 13
cdr3_aa: CASSSTGIHEQFF
cdr3_nt: TGTGCCAGCAGCTCTACAGGGATCCATGAGCAGTTCTTC

clone_size: few
v_call: TRBV27
d_call: .
j_call: TRBJ2-2
cdr3_length: 13
cdr3_aa: CASSSLNTGELFF
cdr3_nt: TGTGCCAGCAGTTCCCTAAACACCGGGGAGCTGTTTTTT

clone_size: .
v_call: TRBV15
d_call: TRBD1
j_call: TRBJ2-5
cdr3_length: 15
cdr3_aa: CATSRDLTGVETQYF
cdr3_nt: TGTGCCACCAGCAGAGATCTTACAGGGGTCGAGACCCAGTACTTC

clone_size: .
v_call: TRBV7-9
d_call: TRBD2
j_call: TRBJ2-3
cdr3_length: 16
cdr3_aa: CASSFGTSGSTDTQYF
cdr3_nt: TGTGCCAGCAGCTTTGGGACTAGCGGGAGCACAGATACGCAGTATTTT

clone_size: .
v_call: TRBV25-1
d_call: .
j_call: TRBJ2-7
cdr3_length: 14
cdr3_aa: CASSEHSGSYEQYF
cdr3_nt: TGTGCCAGCAGTGAGCACTCCGGGTCCTACGAGCAGTACTTC

clone_size: .
v_call: TRBV7-9
d_call: TRBD1
j_call: TRBJ1-2
cdr3_length: 17
cdr3_aa: CASSLRGDRTPDYGYTF
cdr3_nt: TGTGCCAGCAGCTTGAGGGGGGACAGGACCCCCGACTATGGCTACACCTTC

clone_size: .
v_call: TRBV2
d_call: .
j_call: TRBJ1-2
cdr3_length: 13
cdr3_aa: CASSGQSNYGYTF
cdr3_nt: TGTGCCAGCAGTGGTCAGTCTAACTATGGCTACACCTTC

clone_size: .
v_call: TRBV5-1
d_call: .
j_call: TRBJ2-5
cdr3_length: 15
cdr3_aa: CASSSEFGQGGTQYF
cdr3_nt: TGCGCCAGCAGCTCAGAGTTCGGGCAGGGCGGGACCCAGTACTTC

clone_size: few
v_call: TRBV28
d_call: .
j_call: TRBJ2-7
cdr3_length: 13
cdr3_aa: CASSFHFSYEQYF
cdr3_nt: TGTGCCAGCAGTTTCCACTTCTCCTACGAGCAGTACTTC

clone_size: .
v_call: TRBV25-1
d_call: .
j_call: TRBJ2-1
cdr3_length: 14
cdr3_aa: CASRLARMDDEQFF
cdr3_nt: TGTGCCAGCAGACTAGCCCGGATGGACGATGAGCAGTTCTTC

clone_size: .
v_call: TRBV12-5
d_call: TRBD2
j_call: TRBJ2-1
cdr3_length: 17
cdr3_aa: CASGPILTSGKRNEQFF
cdr3_nt: TGTGCTAGTGGTCCGATCCTGACTAGCGGGAAAAGGAATGAGCAGTTCTTC

clone_size: .
v_call: TRBV7-9
d_call: .
j_call: TRBJ2-1
cdr3_length: 15
cdr3_aa: CASRLGGGVDNEQFF
cdr3_nt: TGTGCCAGCAGACTCGGAGGGGGGGTGGACAATGAGCAGTTCTTC

clone_size: .
v_call: TRBV5-1
d_call: .
j_call: TRBJ1-2
cdr3_length: 12
cdr3_aa: CASSSQFEGYTF
cdr3_nt: TGCGCCAGCAGCTCCCAATTTGAGGGCTACACCTTC

clone_size: .
v_call: TRBV28
d_call: .
j_call: TRBJ1-3
cdr3_length: 17
cdr3_aa: CASSLPLDSYSGNTIYF
cdr3_nt: TGTGCCAGCAGTTTACCCCTGGATAGCTACTCTGGAAACACCATATATTTT

clone_size: .
v_call: TRBV18
d_call: TRBD1
j_call: TRBJ2-7
cdr3_length: 19
cdr3_aa: CASSPPFGRGQGADYEQYF
cdr3_nt: TGTGCCAGCTCACCACCGTTTGGTCGAGGACAGGGGGCGGACTACGAGCAGTACTTC

clone_size: few
v_call: TRBV5-1
d_call: .
j_call: TRBJ2-3
cdr3_length: 12
cdr3_aa: CASSWDFSPQYF
cdr3_nt: TGCGCCAGTTCCTGGGACTTTTCCCCGCAGTATTTT

clone_size: few
v_call: TRBV7-9
d_call: .
j_call: TRBJ2-1
cdr3_length: 15
cdr3_aa: CATGTWAQTHNEQFF
cdr3_nt: TGTGCCACCGGGACTTGGGCTCAGACCCACAATGAGCAGTTCTTC

clone_size: .
v_call: TRBV7-3
d_call: TRBD1
j_call: TRBJ1-2
cdr3_length: 15
cdr3_aa: CASSLGPGQGYGYTF
cdr3_nt: TGTGCCAGCAGCTTAGGCCCAGGACAGGGGTATGGCTACACCTTC

clone_size: .
v_call: TRBV5-1
d_call: TRBD1
j_call: TRBJ2-3
cdr3_length: 15
cdr3_aa: CASSDSGQHTDTQYF
cdr3_nt: TGCGCCAGCAGCGACTCGGGACAGCACACAGATACGCAGTATTTT

clone_size: .
v_call: TRBV6-6
d_call: TRBD1
j_call: TRBJ1-2
cdr3_length: 14
cdr3_aa: CASSRDRGTMGYTF
cdr3_nt: TGTGCCAGCAGTCGAGACAGGGGGACGATGGGCTACACCTTC

clone_size: .
v_call: TRBV28
d_call: TRBD1
j_call: TRBJ2-7
cdr3_length: 13
cdr3_aa: CASRAGTGVEQYF
cdr3_nt: TGTGCCAGCAGAGCCGGGACAGGGGTCGAGCAGTACTTC

clone_size: .
v_call: TRBV19
d_call: .
j_call: TRBJ1-1
cdr3_length: 15
cdr3_aa: CASSAVKEGKTEAFF
cdr3_nt: TGTGCCAGTAGTGCGGTTAAGGAGGGAAAGACTGAAGCTTTCTTT

clone_size: .
v_call: TRBV27
d_call: TRBD2
j_call: TRBJ2-1
cdr3_length: 15
cdr3_aa: CASSYFAGGGNEQFF
cdr3_nt: TGTGCCAGCAGTTACTTCGCGGGAGGCGGGAATGAGCAGTTCTTC

clone_size: few
v_call: TRBV29-1
d_call: .
j_call: TRBJ2-7
cdr3_length: 12
cdr3_aa: CSGGPGSYEQYF
cdr3_nt: TGCAGCGGGGGGCCGGGCTCCTACGAGCAGTACTTC

clone_size: .
v_call: TRBV28
d_call: .
j_call: TRBJ1-2
cdr3_length: 13
cdr3_aa: CASSSTRDYGYTF
cdr3_nt: TGTGCCAGCAGCTCCACTAGGGACTATGGCTACACCTTC

clone_size: .
v_call: TRBV7-6
d_call: TRBD2
j_call: TRBJ2-7
cdr3_length: 15
cdr3_aa: CASSREASGSYEQYF
cdr3_nt: TGTGCCAGCAGCCGAGAAGCTAGCGGGAGCTACGAGCAGTACTTC

clone_size: .
v_call: TRBV2
d_call: TRBD2
j_call: TRBJ2-1
cdr3_length: 18
cdr3_aa: CASSVGRLADPSYNEQFF
cdr3_nt: TGTGCCAGCAGTGTAGGTCGACTAGCGGACCCATCCTACAATGAGCAGTTCTTC

clone_size: .
v_call: TRBV4-3
d_call: TRBD1
j_call: TRBJ1-4
cdr3_length: 14
cdr3_aa: CASSQDRGSEKLFF
cdr3_nt: TGCGCCAGCAGCCAGGACAGGGGTAGTGAAAAACTGTTTTTT

clone_size: .
v_call: TRBV29-1
d_call: .
j_call: TRBJ2-7
cdr3_length: 14
cdr3_aa: CSVGTFRSSYEQYF
cdr3_nt: TGCAGCGTTGGGACATTCAGGAGCTCCTACGAGCAGTACTTC

clone_size: .
v_call: TRBV28
d_call: .
j_call: TRBJ1-1
cdr3_length: 13
cdr3_aa: CASSLVVVGEAFF
cdr3_nt: TGTGCCAGCAGTTTGGTAGTTGTCGGTGAGGCTTTCTTT

clone_size: .
v_call: TRBV5-6
d_call: TRBD1
j_call: TRBJ1-1
cdr3_length: 15
cdr3_aa: CASSAKTGGNTEAFF
cdr3_nt: TGTGCCAGCAGCGCCAAGACAGGGGGTAACACTGAAGCTTTCTTT

clone_size: .
v_call: TRBV27
d_call: .
j_call: TRBJ2-3
cdr3_length: 13
cdr3_aa: CASSFVSTDTQYF
cdr3_nt: TGTGCCAGCAGTTTCGTTAGCACAGATACGCAGTATTTT

clone_size: .
v_call: TRBV6-1
d_call: TRBD1
j_call: TRBJ1-1
cdr3_length: 13
cdr3_aa: CASSEDRVTEAFF
cdr3_nt: TGTGCCAGCAGTGAGGACAGGGTCACTGAAGCTTTCTTT

clone_size: .
v_call: TRBV5-6
d_call: .
j_call: TRBJ2-3
cdr3_length: 16
cdr3_aa: CASSLTALSGSDTQYF
cdr3_nt: TGTGCCAGCAGCTTAACTGCCCTCTCGGGGTCAGATACGCAGTATTTT

clone_size: few
v_call: TRBV7-9
d_call: .
j_call: TRBJ2-7
cdr3_length: 13
cdr3_aa: CASSFSQGYEQYF
cdr3_nt: TGTGCCAGCAGCTTCTCGCAGGGATACGAGCAGTACTTC

clone_size: .
v_call: TRBV7-9
d_call: .
j_call: TRBJ2-5
cdr3_length: 13
cdr3_aa: CASRRAAQETQYF
cdr3_nt: TGTGCCAGCCGTAGAGCGGCTCAAGAGACCCAGTACTTC

clone_size: few
v_call: TRBV7-2
d_call: .
j_call: TRBJ1-5
cdr3_length: 15
cdr3_aa: CASSPPGGGNQPQHF
cdr3_nt: TGTGCCAGCAGCCCCCCTGGTGGGGGGAATCAGCCCCAGCATTTT

clone_size: .
v_call: TRBV7-2
d_call: .
j_call: TRBJ2-3
cdr3_length: 12
cdr3_aa: CASSLGGMTQYF
cdr3_nt: TGTGCCAGCAGCTTAGGAGGGATGACGCAGTATTTT

clone_size: .
v_call: TRBV4-3
d_call: TRBD1
j_call: TRBJ2-2
cdr3_length: 20
cdr3_aa: CASSQPTGTGAFANTGELFF
cdr3_nt: TGCGCCAGCAGCCAACCAACCGGGACAGGGGCGTTCGCGAACACCGGGGAGCTGTTTTTT

clone_size: few
v_call: TRBV19
d_call: .
j_call: TRBJ2-2
cdr3_length: 15
cdr3_aa: CASSLRFTSTGELFF
cdr3_nt: TGTGCCAGTAGCCTACGGTTTACGTCAACCGGGGAGCTGTTTTTT

clone_size: few
v_call: TRBV5-1
d_call: TRBD2
j_call: TRBJ2-3
cdr3_length: 16
cdr3_aa: CASSGGTSEYTDTQYF
cdr3_nt: TGCGCCAGCAGCGGCGGGACTAGCGAGTACACAGATACGCAGTATTTT